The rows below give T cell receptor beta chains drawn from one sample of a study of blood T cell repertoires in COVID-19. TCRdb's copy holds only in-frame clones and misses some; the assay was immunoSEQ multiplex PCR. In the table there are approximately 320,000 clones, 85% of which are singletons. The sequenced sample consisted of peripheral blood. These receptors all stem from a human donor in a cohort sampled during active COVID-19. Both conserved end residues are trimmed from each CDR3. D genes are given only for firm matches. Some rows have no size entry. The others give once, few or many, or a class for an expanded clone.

ASSLGGGWRDTQY	TRBD2	NA	TRBV7-8	TRBJ2-3
ASSIGRVTSTDTQY	NA	NA	TRBV7-9	TRBJ2-3
ASSPGAGGYYGYT	TRBD1	once	TRBV5-1	TRBJ1-2
ASSYSPGGSGELF	TRBD1	NA	TRBV6-6	TRBJ2-2
ASSPGTEAWLHLRFGGQRHGYT	NA	NA	TRBV7-8	TRBJ1-2
ASSLGTETAEAF	NA	few	TRBV5-1	TRBJ1-1
ASSLGQIATGELF	NA	NA	TRBV11-3	TRBJ2-2
ATSGWQQANTGELF	NA	NA	TRBV24-1	TRBJ2-2
ASSLGHTDTQY	NA	NA	TRBV7-2	TRBJ2-3
ALSGGATDTQY	TRBD2	once	TRBV25-1	TRBJ2-3
ASDRGYEQY	NA	few	TRBV6-5	TRBJ2-7
ASSLPNRELF	NA	NA	TRBV5-1	TRBJ2-2
ASSSKTGVMYEQY	TRBD1	NA	TRBV5-4	TRBJ2-7
AIHREAF	NA	NA	TRBV12-3/TRBV12-4	TRBJ1-1
ASSYGGGTYQPQH	NA	NA	TRBV6-5	TRBJ1-5
AGASGDTQY	TRBD2	NA	TRBV2	TRBJ2-3
ASSLSAGTSSYEQY	TRBD2	NA	TRBV27	TRBJ2-7